The source of this T cell receptor beta chain is a study of regulatory T cells in long-lasting Graves disease. Ten or more counts support this clonotype. What it binds is not known. V trimming: 0 bases; J trimming: 1 base; junction bases outside the gene matches: 12. Germline values: CDR1 SGHRS, CDR2 YFSETQ. The CDR3 spans 19 residues. For TCR beta, libraries came from iRepertoire HTBI primers and Arm-PCR of CDR3 regions. TCRdb re-called the multiplex PCR reads through MiXCR, storing one row per CDR3 protein. The sample holds about 450,000 distinct CDR3 sequences, 11% to 15% seen once. Indicated time point: newly diagnosed GD, antithyroid drugs for less than 3 months. PBMC-derived RNA was used for the TCR library. Study observations and caveats: Authors noted too few samples as a limitation. Thyroid tissue went unstudied; only peripheral blood was examined.

The sample also formed part of further work on T cells in Graves' hyperthyroidism and ophthalmopathy. This second study notes: Every diagnosis used clinical symptoms, serum thyroxine and TRAb, thyroid ultrasound and orbital computed tomography. Onset of ophthalmopathy came a median approximately 6 months after the model predicted it.

The rearrangement links TRBV5-1 to TRBJ2-1, with 8 bases aligning to TRBD2. The receptor comes from a woman aged 45-59 years with Graves disease. This specimen was peripheral blood mononuclear cells (PBMCs), taken at new diagnosis, from a patient treated with antithyroid drugs. The CDR3 DNA sequence: TGCGCCAGCAGCTTGGAGCGGTTACGGGAGGGCCGTTCCTACAATGAGCAGTTCTTC. As protein: CASSLERLREGRSYNEQFF.